Sequencing of this TCR beta chain was carried out in a study of blood T cell repertoires in COVID-19. Looking at the study overall: Sites in the United States, Italy and Spain provided acute and convalescent COVID-19 samples. Nucleic acid was either cDNA or gDNA, and it came from T cells, B-cell-depleted T cells, or PBMCs.

This clone has a single count. Seattle patient enrollment occurred during active infection, with longitudinal follow-up thereafter. Authors' methods: It was from reference gene primer amplification that nucleated cell counts were estimated. Here immunoSEQ multiplex PCR was the method, and the copy in TCRdb shows in-frame clones only, minus some. V, J and clone size derive from that table, while D and trimming were established from the DNA sequence. The sample carries 150,000 or so clones, around 89% recorded once. Trimming pared 4 bases from V and 1 base from J, leaving 7 bases between. The CDR3 has 13 amino acids. Germline CDR1 is GTSNPN and CDR2 is SVGIG (reference sequence).

This receptor was obtained from a man aged 18 to 29 with COVID-19, enrolled during active disease. Sequencing input: peripheral blood. This chain uses TRBV30 with TRBJ2-2; TRBD1 is a possible D gene (5 bases). CDR3 protein: CAWNQGNTGELFF. In DNA form, the CDR3 reads TGTGCCTGGAATCAGGGGAACACCGGGGAGCTGTTTTTT.